Following are 21 T cell receptor beta chains from one sample sequenced in a study of blood T cell repertoires in COVID-19. Produced via immunoSEQ multiplex PCR; TCRdb's table is partial and in-frame only. There are 450,000 to 500,000 clones in the sample; 87% occur only once, and about 0.7% lies in the top ten. The specimen was PBMCs or T cells enriched from blood (not recorded which). The receptor source for this set is a woman younger than 30 who had recovered from COVID-19.

The J gene is TRBJ2-3, the V gene TRBV5-1; 7 bases fit TRBD2. Looked up from germline, CDR1 is SGHRS and CDR2 is YFSETQ. V was clipped by 6 bases and J by 2 bases; unmatched bases: 6. The CDR3 covers 14 residues. The CDR3 DNA is TGCGCCAGCAAAGCGGGACCGGTCACAGATACGCAGTATTTT. Protein product: CASKAGPVTDTQYF.

CDR3 residues: CASSTIPTGMRTEAFF. CDR3 in DNA: TGTGCCAGTAGTACCATCCCCACAGGGATGCGAACTGAAGCTTTCTTT. V and J are TRBV19 and TRBJ1-1, with a weak D call TRBD1 (6 bases). The CDR3 loop spans 16 amino acids. V shed 4 bases and J shed 5 bases, with 20 bases lying between them. In germline, CDR1 is LNHDA, CDR2 SQIVND (reference sequence).

This rearrangement joins TRBV2 to TRBJ1-2, with D maybe TRBD1 (6 bases). Trimming shortened V by 7 bases and J by 5 bases, and 20 bases separated the two germline ends. This CDR3 spans 15 amino acids. Germline V lookup: CDR1 SNHLY, CDR2 FYNNEI. DNA for the CDR3: TGTGCCAGCATCGAGGGGGGGGTCTCTCGGTATGGCTACACCTTC. Translated: CASIEGGVSRYGYTF.

The chain employs TRBV27 and TRBJ2-2; D might be TRBD2 (6 bases). CDR1 and CDR2 (germline): MNHEY, SMNVEV (reference sequence). V gave up 2 bases and J gave up 4 bases, with 14 bases separating them. This CDR3 region has 16 residues. CDR3 sequence (DNA): TGTGCCAGCAGTTTAGTTGGAGGGCATCCCACCGGGGAGCTGTTTTTT. It codes for CASSLVGGHPTGELFF.

The chain links TRBV6-1 to TRBJ2-2; TRBD1 is a possible D gene (5 bases). Germline V lookup: CDR1 MNHNS, CDR2 SASEGT. V lost 2 bases and J lost 3, with 13 bases in between. CDR3 length: 16 residues. The CDR3 sequence: CASSESPGWDTGELFF. DNA of the CDR3: TGTGCCAGCAGTGAAAGCCCAGGGTGGGACACCGGGGAGCTGTTTTTT.

This chain connects TRBV19 to TRBJ1-5, with a tentative D call TRBD1 (5 bases). In germline, CDR1 is LNHDA, CDR2 SQIVND (reference sequence). Trimming took 6 bases from V and 0 from J, leaving 12 bases between them. The CDR3 has 15 residues. The CDR3 spells CASSHRSPSNQPQHF. CDR3 nucleotides: TGTGCCAGTAGCCACAGGTCCCCTAGCAATCAGCCCCAGCATTTT.

Notes on this clone: This sample includes further DNA sequences coding for the same CDR3. The V call is TRBV19, the J call TRBJ1-1; TRBD1 is a possible D gene (6 bases). Trimming stripped 9 bases from V and 1 base from J, with 9 bases between. Germline V CDR1 and CDR2: LNHDA, SQIVND (reference sequence). This CDR3 region has 12 residues. CDR3 loop: CASLRGNTEAFF. DNA of the CDR3: TGTGCCAGCCTCAGGGGGAACACTGAAGCTTTCTTT.

The chain employs TRBV5-1 and TRBJ2-7, with 8 bases fitting TRBD1. Germline V gene lookup returns CDR1 SGHRS and CDR2 YFSETQ. There are 15 residues in the CDR3. V shed 4 bases and J 0 bases; nucleotides not matched to a gene: 6. CDR3 amino acids: CASSPGTGASYEQYF. In DNA form, the CDR3 reads TGCGCCAGCAGCCCCGGGACAGGCGCCTCCTACGAGCAGTACTTC.

The chain has TRBV30 and TRBJ1-3, with D possibly matching TRBD1 (6 bases). Germline assignment: CDR1 GTSNPN and CDR2 SVGIG (reference sequence). Trimming took off 1 base at V and 0 bases at J, with 13 bases between the two ends. The CDR3 has 16 residues. The CDR3 bases are TGTGCCTGGAGTGACGGACAGAGAGGCTCTGGAAACACCATATATTTT. Protein: CAWSDGQRGSGNTIYF.

The chain couples TRBV10-2 to TRBJ1-1, with a tentative D call TRBD1 (6 bases). Germline V gene lookup returns CDR1 WSHSY and CDR2 SAAADI. V dropped 7 bases and J dropped 4 bases, with 16 bases sitting between them. The CDR3 has 14 amino acids. CDR3: CASTPGRGTTEAFF. The CDR3 nucleotides are TGCGCCAGCACCCCAGGGAGGGGGACCACTGAAGCTTTCTTT.

A word on this clone: Other DNA sequences in this sample translate to the same CDR3. V and J are TRBV30 and TRBJ1-3, with TRBD1 as a possible D gene (5 bases). Trimming pared 2 bases from V and 0 bases from J, leaving 8 bases between. The CDR3 spans 14 residues. Germline CDR1 reads GTSNPN; CDR2 reads SVGIG (reference sequence). CDR3: CAWSRGGSGNTIYF. CDR3 bases: TGTGCCTGGAGTAGGGGCGGCTCTGGAAACACCATATATTTT. Full variable domain (outside the CDR3, taken from reference TRBV30 and TRBJ1-3): SQTIHQWPATLVQPVGSPLSLECTVEGTSNPNLYWYRQAAGRGLQLLFYSVGIGQISSEVPQNLSASRPQDRQFILSSKKLLLSDSGFYLCAWSRGGSGNTIYFGEGSWLTVV.

This clone was observed a single time. The rearrangement uses TRBV7-9 and TRBJ2-5; 13 bases match TRBD2. V shed 6 bases and J 8 bases; nucleotides not matched to a gene: 15. The CDR3 is 17 residues long. Germline V gene data show CDR1 as SEHNR and CDR2 as FQNEAQ (reference sequence). The CDR3 DNA sequence: TGTGCCAGCAGTCGCCTCGTTCCGGGACTAGCGGGGAACACCCAGTACTTC. Its protein product is CASSRLVPGLAGNTQYF.

The chain links TRBV27 to TRBJ1-4, with TRBD1 matching over 9 bases. The CDR3 has 15 amino acids. V lost 2 bases, J lost 6 bases, and 4 bases stayed unmatched. The germline gives CDR1 MNHEY, CDR2 SMNVEV (reference sequence). CDR3 region: CASSLGGQGYEKLFF. The CDR3, as DNA: TGTGCCAGCAGTTTAGGGGGACAGGGATATGAAAAACTGTTTTTT.

The gene calls are TRBV7-9 and TRBJ1-1, with 7 bases that match TRBD1. The CDR3 sequence is 15 residues long. CDR1 and CDR2 (germline): SEHNR, FQNEAQ (reference sequence). V shed 4 bases, J shed 4 bases, and the junction held 9 bases outside the gene matches. CDR3 protein: CASSSDRDGATEAFF. In DNA, the CDR3 is TGTGCCAGCAGCTCAGACAGGGATGGGGCCACTGAAGCTTTCTTT.

The chain is built from TRBV19 and TRBJ1-1, with a tentative D call TRBD1 (6 bases). V shed 5 bases and J shed 0 bases, with 13 bases lying between them. The CDR3 contains 15 residues. Germline CDR1 is LNHDA and CDR2 is SQIVND (reference sequence). CDR3 coding DNA: TGTGCCAGTAGTGAAAGACAGGCGGTGAACACTGAAGCTTTCTTT. This gives the protein CASSERQAVNTEAFF.

The count of this clone is one. This chain joins TRBV24-1 and TRBJ1-3; D not resolved. Trimming cost V 0 bases and J 4 bases, with 6 bases left between them. This CDR3 has 14 amino acids. Germline lookup yields CDR1 KGHDR and CDR2 SFDVKD. In nucleotides, the CDR3 is TGTGCCACCAGTGATTTGGACGGGGGAAACACCATATATTTT. Its protein is CATSDLDGGNTIYF.

The V call is TRBV27, the J call TRBJ2-2, with 9 positions matching TRBD1. Trimming took 4 bases from V and 5 from J; bases not matched to a gene: 5. The germline V gene has CDR1 MNHEY and CDR2 SMNVEV (reference sequence). The CDR3 extends over 15 amino acids. As DNA, the CDR3 is TGTGCCAGCAGTTGGCGACAGGGGGGAACCGGGGAGCTGTTTTTT. Translation: CASSWRQGGTGELFF.

The chain has TRBV19 and TRBJ2-2; TRBD1 matches at 12 bases. Unmatched junction bases numbered 4, after V lost 7 bases and J lost 7 bases. The CDR3 consists of 14 residues. Germline loops: CDR1 LNHDA, CDR2 SQIVND (reference sequence). The CDR3 here is CASMGQGAGGELFF. For the CDR3, the DNA is TGTGCCAGTATGGGACAGGGGGCCGGCGGGGAGCTGTTTTTT. The entire variable domain, with the rest obtained from reference TRBV19 and TRBJ2-2, is as follows: DGGITQSPKYLFRKEGQNVTLSCEQNLNHDAMYWYRQDPGQGLRLIYYSQIVNDFQKGDIAEGYSVSREKKESFPLTVTSAQKNPTAFYLCASMGQGAGGELFFGEGSRLTVL.

DNA for the CDR3: TGTGCCAGCAGCCATATCATGACAGGGGGACGCGCTGAAGCTTTCTTT. Protein sequence: CASSHIMTGGRAEAFF. This chain uses TRBV14 with TRBJ1-1, with 9 bases aligning to TRBD1. The trim removed 3 bases at V and 6 bases at J, leaving 11 bases unmatched. Germline V CDR1 and CDR2: SGHDN, FVKESK. The CDR3 covers 16 residues.

This clone has more than one count but fewer than ten. The chain employs TRBV3-1 (or the pseudogene TRBV3-2) and TRBJ2-7; no clear D. Germline V gene lookup returns CDR1 LGHDT and CDR2 YNNKEL (reference sequence). The CDR3 has 15 residues. V lost 0 bases to trimming and J lost 4 bases, with 13 bases between them. CDR3 DNA sequence: TGTGCCAGCAGCCAAGATTCAGGATTCCTTTACGAGCAGTACTTC. Translation: CASSQDSGFLYEQYF.

CDR3 protein: CASSLGGAGYNSPLHF. CDR3 sequence (DNA): TGTGCCAGCAGTCTGGGGGGGGCTGGCTATAATTCACCCCTCCACTTT. The J gene is TRBJ1-6, the V gene TRBV3-1 (or the pseudogene TRBV3-2); D might be TRBD1 (6 bases). In germline, CDR1 is LGHDT, CDR2 YNNKEL (reference sequence). CDR3 length equals 16 residues. V shed 6 bases and J shed 3 bases, with 15 bases lying between them.